This T cell receptor (beta chain) was profiled in a study of cytomegalovirus exposure and HLA in healthy donors listed by TCRdb under 2017. In the study overall: According to a later analysis, one platform produced both the roughly 120 validation repertoires and the roughly 640 repertoires of the first cohort. The aim of the study was to test whether cataloging public T cell receptors could identify signatures of past pathogen exposure. A separate validation cohort of roughly 130 different subjects was used in addition to the roughly 670-subject first cohort. To predict cytomegalovirus infection status, the study combined high-throughput TCR immunosequencing, statistical association of individual TCRs with disease status, and machine learning.

General findings and caveats noted by the study authors: All 130 or so repertoires were used to score co-occurrence in the validation cohort in a later analysis, because that analysis had no HLA typing for the cohort. A total of 150 to 200 TCR beta chains were listed by the study as associated with cytomegalovirus. In vitro tests confirmed that a few of the cytomegalovirus-associated TCR beta chains recognize cytomegalovirus antigens. The classifier was reported to diagnose cytomegalovirus status with high specificity and sensitivity in both the original and validation cohorts. While some public TCRs were present in many individuals, most TCR sequences turned up only very rarely across donors. Subsequent analysis determined that TCRs grouped into clusters in the first cohort also showed a tendency toward co-occurrence across the 120 or so validation repertoires, and about 93% of cluster scores exceeded 0. The authors suggested that the approach could potentially be extended to other disease states and immunological phenotypes.

On this clone: The clone's antigen remains unknown. No quality values exist for individual bases; no much larger clone is one base distant.

Donors formed part of the validation cohort, which comprised 120 subjects and was distinct from the first cohort of 666 subjects. The junction shows trimming of 8 bases on V and 0 bases on J, and the gene matches do not reach 6 bases of it. Via the germline V gene (reference sequence), CDR1 is GTSNPN and CDR2 SVGIG. The CDR3, from cysteine to phenylalanine, totals 14 residues. Of all the DNA, just the CDR3 is kept, 42 bases in frame from base 1. Libraries were constructed by the immunoSEQ multiplex PCR assay. The published analysis was carried out like this. A statistical classification framework was developed to diagnose cytomegalovirus status using the catalog of TCR beta chain sequences. In TCRdb, the immuneACCESS table is reduced to in-frame sequences with V and J assigned. These tables do not hold every clone; where another copy was compared, an unresolved V gene accounts for under half, and the others remain unexplained. That table gives V, J and clone size, and the DNA gave D and trimming. The sample records under 350,000 clones, about 86% of which are singletons. The top ten clones comprise 1% of the sample.

Input material: PBMCs. The clonotype was recovered from a woman aged 18 to 35 in good health and CMV-seronegative. The V and J genes are TRBV30 and TRBJ2-2, with TRBD2 matching 7 junction bases. The DNA reads TGTGCCGGACGAGCGGGACCGAACACCGGGGAGCTGTTTTTT. It specifies CAGRAGPNTGELFF.